This T cell receptor beta chain was captured by sequencing in a study of T cell responses to AZD1222 COVID-19 vaccine. Study-wide results and caveats: Repertoires were obtained solely post-peak T cell response. Clonal diversity was possibly underestimated; the donors were predominantly white British and more often female.

CDR1 and CDR2 from the germline V gene are MNHEY and SMNVEV (reference sequence). V was trimmed by 7 bases and J by 7 bases, leaving 13 bases between them. The CDR3 loop spans 12 amino acids. As concerns this clone: What it binds is not known.

The repertoire was sequenced with immunoSEQ multiplex PCR; TCRdb's copy has only in-frame clones and lacks some. This table has about 170,000 clones, around 88% appearing once. This rearrangement joins TRBV27 to TRBJ1-1; weak D call: TRBD1 (6 bases). The source is an adult who received the AZD1222 COVID-19 vaccine. Sequencing used peripheral blood, obtained 28 days after the second AZD1222 dose. CDR3 sequence reads: CASMRGGGEAFF. CDR3 in DNA: TGTGCCAGCATGAGGGGAGGGGGTGAAGCTTTCTTT.